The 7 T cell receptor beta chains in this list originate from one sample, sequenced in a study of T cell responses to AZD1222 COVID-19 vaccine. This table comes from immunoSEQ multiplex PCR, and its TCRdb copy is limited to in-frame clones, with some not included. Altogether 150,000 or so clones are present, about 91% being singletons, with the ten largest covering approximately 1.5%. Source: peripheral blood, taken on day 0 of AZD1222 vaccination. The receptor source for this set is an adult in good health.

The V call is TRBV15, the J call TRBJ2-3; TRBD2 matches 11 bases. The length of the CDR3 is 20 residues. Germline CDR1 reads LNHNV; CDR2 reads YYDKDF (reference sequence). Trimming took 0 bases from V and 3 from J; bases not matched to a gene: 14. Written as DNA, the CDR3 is TGTGCCACCAGCAGAGATTTCGGGCTAGCGGGGGGCCGGAGAACAGATACGCAGTATTTT. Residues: CATSRDFGLAGGRRTDTQYF.

The CDR3 DNA reads TGCGCCAGCAGTGAGGGGGCCGTTCCCTACGAGCAGTACTTC. This codes for CASSEGAVPYEQYF. The chain has TRBV10-1 and TRBJ2-7; the D gene is possibly TRBD1 (5 bases). CDR1 WNHNN and CDR2 SYGVQD come from the germline V gene (reference sequence). The length of the CDR3 is 14 residues. Deletions cut 2 bases from V and 2 bases from J, with 10 bases between.

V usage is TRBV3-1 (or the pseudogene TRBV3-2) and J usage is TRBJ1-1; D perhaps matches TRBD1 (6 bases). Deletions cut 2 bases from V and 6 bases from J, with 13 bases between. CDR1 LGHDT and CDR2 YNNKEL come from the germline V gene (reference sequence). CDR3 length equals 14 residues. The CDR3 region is CASSQRVGGAEAFF. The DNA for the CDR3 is TGTGCCAGCAGCCAAAGGGTGGGGGGCGCTGAAGCTTTCTTT.

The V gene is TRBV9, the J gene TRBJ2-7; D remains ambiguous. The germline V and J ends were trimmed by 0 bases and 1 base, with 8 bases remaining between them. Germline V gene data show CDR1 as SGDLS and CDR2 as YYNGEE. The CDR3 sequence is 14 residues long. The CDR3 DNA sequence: TGTGCCAGCAGCGTAGGTGTAGAATCCTACGAGCAGTACTTC. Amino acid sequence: CASSVGVESYEQYF.

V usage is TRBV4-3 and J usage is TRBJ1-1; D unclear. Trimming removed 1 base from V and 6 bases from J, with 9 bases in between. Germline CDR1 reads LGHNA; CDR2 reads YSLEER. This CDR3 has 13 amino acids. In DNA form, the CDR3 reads TGCGCCAGCAGCCAAGTTTACGGCGCTGAAGCTTTCTTT. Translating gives CASSQVYGAEAFF.

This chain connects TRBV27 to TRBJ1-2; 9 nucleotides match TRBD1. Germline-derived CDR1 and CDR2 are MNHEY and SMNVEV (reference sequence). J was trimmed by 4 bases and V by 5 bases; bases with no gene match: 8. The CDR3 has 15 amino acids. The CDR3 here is CASSPEDRGLYGYTF. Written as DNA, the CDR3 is TGTGCCAGCAGTCCGGAGGACAGGGGCCTCTATGGCTACACCTTC.

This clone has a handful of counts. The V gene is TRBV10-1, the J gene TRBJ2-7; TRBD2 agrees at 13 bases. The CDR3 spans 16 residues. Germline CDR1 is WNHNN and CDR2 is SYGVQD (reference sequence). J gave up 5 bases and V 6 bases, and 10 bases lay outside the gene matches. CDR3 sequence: CASSYRLAGGRNEQYF. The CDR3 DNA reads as TGCGCCAGCAGCTACCGACTAGCGGGAGGAAGGAACGAGCAGTACTTC.